The 23 T cell receptor beta chains below come from one sample, sequenced in a study of Ad26.COV2.S vaccination and SARS-CoV-2 variants. Noted treatment: roughly 19 received Ad26.COV2.S at low or high dose, single or two shots; several received placebo; per-sample allocation not given. Samples were taken on day 63 after the first vaccine or placebo injection. TCRdb's table, derived via immunoSEQ multiplex PCR, lists solely in-frame clones and lacks some. This sample has approximately 450,000 clones, with approximately 92% found just once. Specimen: peripheral blood, collected in a trial of Ad26.COV2.S vaccine versus placebo. The source is a person between 18 and 60 years old who received the Ad26.COV2.S COVID-19 vaccine or a placebo.

The chain has TRBV11-2 and TRBJ2-1; tentatively, D is TRBD2 (6 bases). CDR1 and CDR2 (germline): SGHAT, FQNNGV. With 1 base removed from V and 2 bases from J, the gap between germline ends came to 9 bases. The CDR3 totals 15 residues. The CDR3 protein is CASSLAGDPYNEQFF. As DNA, the CDR3 is TGTGCCAGCAGCTTAGCGGGAGACCCCTACAATGAGCAGTTCTTC.

The V call is TRBV3-1 (or the pseudogene TRBV3-2), the J call TRBJ2-3; D possibly matches TRBD1 or TRBD2 (6 bases each). The germline CDR1 and CDR2 sequences are LGHDT and YNNKEL (reference sequence). V lost 4 bases, J lost 2 bases, and 19 bases lay in between. This CDR3 comprises 17 residues. The CDR3 here is CASSPRREEGHTDTQYF. The DNA for the CDR3 is TGTGCCAGCAGCCCGCGGCGGGAAGAGGGACACACAGATACGCAGTATTTT.

Details on this clone: This could be a read error, since a much larger clone is one nucleotide away. Other DNA sequences from this sample encode an identical CDR3 as well. The rearrangement links TRBV12-3 or TRBV12-4 to TRBJ1-5; no clear D. Trimming left V 3 bases short and J 0 bases short, with 3 bases between. This CDR3 region has 13 residues. CDR3 protein: CASSFNSNQPQHF. The CDR3 DNA reads TGTGCCAGCAGTTTCAATAGCAATCAGCCCCAGCATTTT.

The V and J genes are TRBV11-2 and TRBJ2-5, with TRBD2 matching over 9 bases. The CDR3 is made up of 16 amino acids. V was pared by 0 bases and J by 7 bases, with 9 bases of the junction left unmatched. Germline CDR1 SGHAT, CDR2 FQNNGV. The CDR3 region is CASSLENSGGTGTQYF. As DNA, the CDR3 is TGTGCCAGCAGCTTAGAGAATAGCGGGGGTACTGGGACCCAGTACTTC. Full variable domain (remainder filled in from reference TRBV11-2 and TRBJ2-5): EAGVAQSPRYKIIEKRQSVAFWCNPISGHATLYWYQQILGQGPKLLIQFQNNGVVDDSQLPKDRFSAERLKGVDSTLKIQPAKLEDSAVYLCASSLENSGGTGTQYFGPGTRLLVL.

The chain has TRBV6-1 and TRBJ1-1; D not certain. Trimming pared 4 bases from V and 2 bases from J, leaving 17 bases between. CDR3 length: 16 residues. CDR1 and CDR2 from the germline V gene are MNHNS and SASEGT. The CDR3 DNA is TGTGCCAGCAGTGGGAACCGGTGGGCGGTAAACACTGAAGCTTTCTTT. The encoded protein is CASSGNRWAVNTEAFF.

The chain links TRBV7-6 to TRBJ2-3, with 12 bases that match TRBD2. After removal of 6 bases from V and 5 bases from J, the junction contained 6 bases not matched to a gene. There are 15 residues in the CDR3. Germline values: CDR1 SGHVS, CDR2 FNYEAQ. The CDR3 spells CASSLLAGGGDTQYF. Here the CDR3 DNA reads TGTGCCAGCAGTTTACTAGCGGGAGGAGGAGATACGCAGTATTTT.

The chain recombines TRBV9 with TRBJ2-5; 8 positions agree with TRBD1. After removal of 4 bases from V and 0 bases from J, the junction contained 2 bases not matched to a gene. This CDR3 is 14 amino acids long. Germline assignment: CDR1 SGDLS and CDR2 YYNGEE. The CDR3, as DNA: TGTGCCAGCAGCCCGACAGGGGACCAAGAGACCCAGTACTTC. Translated, it gives CASSPTGDQETQYF.

The J gene is TRBJ2-7, the V gene TRBV5-1, with TRBD1 identical over 7 bases. Unmatched junction bases numbered 17, after V lost 4 bases and J lost 4 bases. Germline V lookup: CDR1 SGHRS, CDR2 YFSETQ. The CDR3 runs to 17 residues. CDR3 region: CASSVLMRTGSWYEQYF. The DNA for the CDR3 is TGCGCCAGCAGCGTACTAATGAGGACAGGTTCTTGGTACGAGCAGTACTTC. Full variable domain (outside the CDR3, taken from reference TRBV5-1 and TRBJ2-7): KAGVTQTPRYLIKTRGQQVTLSCSPISGHRSVSWYQQTPGQGLQFLFEYFSETQRNKGNFPGRFSGRQFSNSRSEMNVSTLELGDSALYLCASSVLMRTGSWYEQYFGPGTRLTVT.

V gene TRBV10-3 combines with J gene TRBJ2-1; D is possibly TRBD2 (5 bases). Germline CDR1 ENHRY, CDR2 SYGVKD. Trimming stripped 6 bases from V and 6 bases from J, with 9 bases between. The CDR3 runs to 12 residues. CDR3 protein: CAIRGVLNEQFF. The CDR3 bases are TGTGCCATCAGGGGAGTACTCAATGAGCAGTTCTTC.

The sample holds one count of this clone. This chain connects TRBV7-9 to TRBJ2-7, with 10 positions matching TRBD2. The germline CDR1 and CDR2 sequences are SEHNR and FQNEAQ (reference sequence). The V and J ends lost 5 bases and 5 bases, in that order; junction bases with no gene match: 6. The CDR3 extends over 14 amino acids. The CDR3 nucleotides are TGTGCCAGCAGCCCTCTAGCGGGAGTCCACGAGCAGTACTTC. Its protein product is CASSPLAGVHEQYF.

The chain is built from TRBV10-3 and TRBJ1-5; no clear D. V was pared by 4 bases and J by 4 bases, with 8 bases between. The CDR3 spans 13 residues. Germline V gene sequence: CDR1 ENHRY, CDR2 SYGVKD. Written as DNA, the CDR3 is TGTGCCATCAGTGCTACAGCTAATCAGCCCCAGCATTTT. It is translated as CAISATANQPQHF.

This clone was seen a handful of times. The chain couples TRBV6-5 to TRBJ2-7; D is unresolved. The CDR3 is 15 residues long. V dropped 6 bases and J dropped 4 bases, with 19 bases sitting between them. The germline gives CDR1 MNHEY, CDR2 SVGAGI. The CDR3 reads CASSTAPRTVYEQYF. The CDR3 DNA reads TGTGCCAGCAGCACCGCCCCACGGACGGTTTACGAGCAGTACTTC.

The V and J genes are TRBV5-6 and TRBJ2-7; 8 nucleotides line up with TRBD1. The CDR3 loop spans 15 amino acids. The V gene end was trimmed by 5 bases and the J gene end by 0 bases; junction bases not matched to a gene: 7. Germline loops: CDR1 SGHDT, CDR2 YYEEEE. The CDR3 loop reads CASRLQGGPSYEQYF. In nucleotides, the CDR3 is TGTGCCAGCAGGTTACAGGGGGGTCCCTCCTACGAGCAGTACTTC. The entire variable domain, with the rest obtained from reference TRBV5-6 and TRBJ2-7, is as follows: DAGVTQSPTHLIKTRGQQVTLRCSPKSGHDTVSWYQQALGQGPQFIFQYYEEEERQRGNFPDRFSGHQFPNYSSELNVNALLLGDSALYLCASRLQGGPSYEQYFGPGTRLTVT.

This clone appeared a single time. This chain uses TRBV9 with TRBJ2-1; unclear D gene. V gave up 4 bases and J gave up 6 bases, with 14 bases separating them. CDR3 length: 14 residues. CDR1 is SGDLS and CDR2 is YYNGEE in the germline V gene. The CDR3 DNA reads TGTGCCAGCAGCCCTCCTGGGGTTGGCAATGAGCAGTTCTTC. Amino acids: CASSPPGVGNEQFF.

The chain recombines TRBV6-5 with TRBJ2-3, with D perhaps matching TRBD2 (6 bases). Germline V gene data show CDR1 as MNHEY and CDR2 as SVGAGI. V lost 0 bases to trimming and J lost 3 bases, with 10 bases between them. The CDR3 length is 15 residues. CDR3 coding DNA: TGTGCCAGCAGTTACTCCCGGGACTTAACAGATACGCAGTATTTT. It codes for CASSYSRDLTDTQYF.

The chain couples TRBV19 to TRBJ2-3; D not certain. Trimming removed 3 bases from V and 0 bases from J, with 10 bases in between. This CDR3 is built from 15 residues. In germline, CDR1 is LNHDA, CDR2 SQIVND (reference sequence). CDR3 residues: CASSISQGSTDTQYF. CDR3 bases: TGTGCCAGTAGTATCAGTCAAGGGAGCACAGATACGCAGTATTTT.

In the case of this clone: A read error may produce the germline difference seen at one junction end. The V call is TRBV10-3, the J call TRBJ1-1, with TRBD1 as a possible D gene (5 bases). From germline, CDR1 is ENHRY and CDR2 SYGVKD. This CDR3 has 15 amino acids. This CDR3 reads CAISESKQDRAPPFF. The CDR3, as DNA: TGTGCCATCAGTGAGTCGAAACAGGATAGGGCTCCTCCTTTTTTT.

The V call is TRBV30, the J call TRBJ2-3; 9 bases align to TRBD2. This CDR3 has 18 amino acids. Germline V gives CDR1 GTSNPN, CDR2 SVGIG (reference sequence). Trimming took 1 base from V and 3 from J; bases not matched to a gene: 14. The CDR3 DNA sequence: TGTGCCTGGAGTGGGCATTCCCGACTAGCGGAGACAACAGATACGCAGTATTTT. Its protein product is CAWSGHSRLAETTDTQYF.

The table lists this clone with a count of one. The chain combines TRBV13 with TRBJ2-7; D could derive from TRBD1 or TRBD2 (7 bases each). CDR1 and CDR2 (germline): PRHDT, FYEKMQ (reference sequence). This CDR3 has 13 amino acids. Trimming cost V 5 bases and J 7 bases, with 15 bases left between them. CDR3 DNA sequence: TGTGCCAGCAGCCTGCGACAGGGAGGGGAGCAGTACTTC. Translation: CASSLRQGGEQYF.

The chain couples TRBV3-1 (or the pseudogene TRBV3-2) to TRBJ2-7, with D tentatively TRBD1 (5 bases). The germline V gene encodes CDR1 LGHDT and CDR2 YNNKEL (reference sequence). This CDR3 is 16 amino acids long. V was shortened by 2 bases and J by 1 base, with 15 bases between the two germline ends. This CDR3 reads CASSQRQGVGSYEQYF. The CDR3 coding sequence is TGTGCCAGCAGCCAACGTCAAGGGGTCGGGTCCTACGAGCAGTACTTC.

This chain links TRBV3-1 (or the pseudogene TRBV3-2) with TRBJ1-1; D is uncertain. The CDR3 sequence is 14 residues long. Germline assignment: CDR1 LGHDT and CDR2 YNNKEL (reference sequence). Trimming shortened V by 1 base and J by 4 bases, and 10 bases separated the two germline ends. The CDR3 loop reads CASSQVLGFTEAFF. The CDR3 DNA sequence: TGTGCCAGCAGCCAAGTTCTGGGGTTCACTGAAGCTTTCTTT.

The chain carries TRBV7-9 and TRBJ2-7; D call uncertain. V gave up 5 bases and J gave up 3 bases, with 11 bases separating them. Germline lookup yields CDR1 SEHNR and CDR2 FQNEAQ (reference sequence). The CDR3 has 13 residues. The CDR3 sequence is CASSPSPNYEQYF. The CDR3 DNA is TGTGCCAGCAGCCCCTCCCCCAACTACGAGCAGTACTTC.

In this sample, this clone turned up once. The chain joins TRBV2 to TRBJ1-5, with TRBD1 identical over 11 bases. Per germline, CDR1 SNHLY and CDR2 FYNNEI. CDR3 size: 18 residues. J lost 1 base, V lost 0 bases, and 5 bases had no gene match. CDR3 DNA: TGTGCCAGCAGTGAAGCTTGGCGGGACAGGGGGAGCAATCAGCCCCAGCATTTT. Translating it yields CASSEAWRDRGSNQPQHF.